This TCR beta chain was recorded in a study of cytomegalovirus exposure and HLA in healthy donors. It was with 60 Vbeta and 13 Jbeta primers that the PCR ran. Measured with immunoSEQ multiplex PCR; TCRdb has only the in-frame clones, and not every one. The sample carries approximately 100,000 clones, about 76% recorded once. As to this clone: The target antigen is unknown.

Likely unrecorded immune exposures existed in these nominally healthy donors. The CDR3 is 16 residues long. V shed 0 bases, J shed 4 bases, and the junction held 5 bases outside the gene matches. CDR1 is SGHRS and CDR2 is YFSETQ in the germline V gene. Regarding the study as a whole: Later examination showed HLA-associated TCR beta chains had greater clonal expansion than equally common others.

Material for sequencing was PBMCs. The sequence came from a woman under 40 in good health and CMV-seronegative. V and J are TRBV5-1 and TRBJ2-1, with 9 bases identical to TRBD2. The DNA for the CDR3 is TGCGCCAGCAGCTTGGATATTAGCGGGAGATACAATGAGCAGTTCTTC. It specifies CASSLDISGRYNEQFF.